Sequencing of this T cell receptor beta chain was carried out in a study of molecular identifiers for immune sequencing clone quantification. Study outcomes and limitations: Among effectors, clones above 20 RNA copies held over 99% of molecules; among naive cells, under 1%.

The germline V gene has CDR1 SGHTA and CDR2 FQGTGA. Trimming at V came to 5 bases and at J to 1 base, leaving 3 bases not matched to a gene. CDR3 length: 15 residues. Naive CD8 libraries were made from about 20,000 to 1,000,000 sorted cells, and they used 10%, 30% or 50% RNA. At least ten counts were recorded for this clonotype. Its antigen is unknown. TCRdb used MiXCR to reprocess the PCR reads, holding one entry per CDR3 protein. This sample has 490,000 or so distinct CDR3 sequences, with around a fifth found just once. What was sequenced was naive CD8+ T cells from blood, with Jurkat cell RNA spiked in. Indicated subset: FACS-sorted CD8+CD4-CCR7+CD45RA+ naive T cells. J is TRBJ2-3 and V is TRBV7-3, with TRBD1 matching over 10 bases. This receptor was identified in a human donor in good health. Some libraries in this study had Jurkat cell RNA spiked in. The CDR3 DNA sequence: TGTGCCAGCAGCGAAGGGACAGGGGGCACAGATACGCAGTATTTT. This translates into CASSEGTGGTDTQYF. The full variable domain, completed using reference TRBV7-3 and TRBJ2-3, is GAGVSQTPSNKVTEKGKYVELRCDPISGHTALYWYRQSLGQGPEFLIYFQGTGAADDSGLPNDRFFAVRPEGSVSTLKIQRTERGDSAVYLCASSEGTGGTDTQYFGPGTRLTVL.